The 27 T cell receptor beta chains in this list originate from one sample, sequenced in a study of regulatory T cells in long-lasting Graves disease. Construction of the TCR beta libraries employed iRepertoire HTBI primers in conjunction with Arm-PCR of CDR3 regions. TCRdb reanalysed the multiplex PCR reads using MiXCR and keeps one entry per CDR3 protein. The table lists around 400,000 distinct CDR3 sequences, roughly a quarter of them singletons. Time point indicated: persistent/refractory GD, antithyroid drugs over 5 years with positive TRAb. From RNA extracted from PBMCs, the TCR library was made. The sample was peripheral blood mononuclear cells (PBMCs), taken when the disease was refractory, from a patient treated with antithyroid drugs. The origin of the receptors is a female donor with Graves disease.

The J gene is TRBJ2-4, the V gene TRBV29-1; D perhaps matches TRBD2 (5 bases). CDR1 SQVTM and CDR2 ANQGSEA come from the germline V gene. V was trimmed by 2 bases and J by 7 bases, leaving 9 bases between them. The CDR3 has 12 amino acids. The CDR3 bases are TGCAGCGTTGAAACTAGTACGAACATTCAGTACTTC. This encodes CSVETSTNIQYF.

The chain employs TRBV3-1 and TRBJ1-2; TRBD1 might be the D (6 bases). This CDR3 has 15 residues. Germline CDR1 is LGHDT and CDR2 is YNNKEL (reference sequence). Trimming left V 2 bases short and J 3 bases short, with 13 bases between. The DNA for the CDR3 is TGTGCCAGCAGCCAATGGGCAGGGGAGCACTATGGCTACACCTTC. This encodes CASSQWAGEHYGYTF.

The CDR3 spells CASSVAGTYEQYF. The CDR3 DNA follows: TGTGCCAGCAGTGTTGCAGGGACCTACGAGCAGTACTTC. The chain carries TRBV13 and TRBJ2-7; tentative D call: TRBD1 (5 bases). The CDR3 is 13 residues long. The V gene lost 6 bases and the J gene lost 2 bases, with 11 bases spanning the gap. CDR1 PRHDT and CDR2 FYEKMQ come from the germline V gene (reference sequence).

V gene TRBV19 combines with J gene TRBJ2-2; 7 bases are shared with TRBD1. Per germline, CDR1 LNHDA and CDR2 SQIVND (reference sequence). The CDR3 consists of 14 residues. V dropped 4 bases and J dropped 6; count of bases not matched to a gene: 5. In nucleotides, the CDR3 is TGTGCCAGTAGTACGAGACAGGGTGCCGGGGAGCTGTTTTTT. It codes for CASSTRQGAGELFF.

This clonotype was seen at least ten times. The CDR3 sequence is CATTSQGSPGYTF. The CDR3 DNA is TGTGCCACTACTTCCCAGGGGTCCCCCGGCTACACCTTC. The chain carries TRBV2 and TRBJ1-2, with a possible D match to TRBD1 (6 bases). Germline V CDR1 and CDR2: SNHLY, FYNNEI. V was pared by 10 bases and J by 8 bases, with 20 bases between. The CDR3 runs 13 residues.

In its sample, this clonotype was seen many times. The genes are TRBV3-1 and TRBJ2-7; weak D call: TRBD2 (6 bases). This CDR3 has 14 residues. The V gene's germline CDR1 is LGHDT and CDR2 YNNKEL (reference sequence). V gave up 4 bases and J gave up 0 bases, with 10 bases separating them. The CDR3: CASSPGLSSYEQYF. The CDR3 DNA sequence: TGTGCCAGCAGCCCGGGACTCAGCTCCTACGAGCAGTACTTC.

This clonotype occurred many times. The J gene is TRBJ2-5, the V gene TRBV20-1; no clear D gene. Germline CDR1 and CDR2: DFQATT and SNEGSKA (reference sequence). Between the trimmed V and J ends, which lost 0 bases and 1 base, there was a span of 9 bases. This CDR3 has 14 amino acids. This chain's CDR3 is CSARDLDFQETQYF. DNA for the CDR3: TGCAGTGCTAGAGATCTTGACTTCCAAGAGACCCAGTACTTC.

Note on this clonotype: Sequence at one end of the junction differs from germline and may be a read error. The rearrangement uses TRBV7-8 and TRBJ2-6, with TRBD1 as a possible D gene (5 bases). This CDR3 comprises 16 residues. Germline V gives CDR1 SGHVS, CDR2 FQNEAQ. CDR3 in amino acids: CVSSLVQGSGANVLTF. In DNA, the CDR3 is TGTGTCAGCAGCTTAGTCCAGGGCTCTGGGGCCAACGTCCTGACTTTC.

In the case of this clonotype: A much larger clonotype is one base distant, so this may be a read error. Here the CDR3 reads CATSSKRENTEAFF. In DNA, the CDR3 is TGTGCCACCAGCAGTAAACGAGAGAACACTGAAGCTTTCTTT. V usage is TRBV15 and J usage is TRBJ1-1; D call uncertain. Germline V lookup: CDR1 LNHNV, CDR2 YYDKDF (reference sequence). Deletions cut 3 bases from V and 1 base from J, with 9 bases between. This CDR3 has 14 amino acids.

This clonotype was detected only a few times. The chain couples TRBV28 to TRBJ1-5; D remains unclear. V was trimmed by 8 bases and J by 6 bases, leaving 17 bases between them. This CDR3 spans 14 amino acids. CDR1 MDHEN and CDR2 SYDVKM come from the germline V gene. The CDR3 loop is CASQDQKAGQPQHF. The DNA of the CDR3 is TGTGCCAGCCAGGACCAGAAGGCGGGTCAGCCCCAGCATTTT.

At least ten counts were recorded for this clonotype. This chain joins TRBV2 and TRBJ2-5; the match to TRBD2 covers 9 bases. The ends lost 2 bases at V and 5 bases at J; junction bases unmatched: 9. This CDR3 has 16 residues. The germline V gene has CDR1 SNHLY and CDR2 FYNNEI. DNA for the CDR3: TGTGCCAGCAGTGAACCCCTAGCGGGATATTCGGAGACCCAGTACTTC. Translation gives CASSEPLAGYSETQYF.

This clonotype was seen at least ten times. The rearrangement links TRBV6-1 to TRBJ1-1; D is possibly TRBD1 (5 bases). Germline V gene sequence: CDR1 MNHNS, CDR2 SASEGT. Trimming took 5 bases from V and 7 from J, leaving 8 bases between them. The CDR3 runs to 11 residues. CDR3 sequence (DNA): TGTGCCAGCAGTCGGGACGGTGAAGCTTTCTTT. It is translated as CASSRDGEAFF.

This clonotype was picked up many times. This chain links TRBV12-3 or TRBV12-4 with TRBJ2-7; D could derive from TRBD1 or TRBD2 (6 bases each). The V end was cut by 6 bases, the J end by 0 bases, with 18 bases between. The CDR3 has 16 residues. The CDR3 DNA reads TGTGCCAGCAGCAAACAGGGACTTTCTAGCTCCTACGAGCAGTACTTC. This sequence encodes CASSKQGLSSSYEQYF.

This clonotype was seen only a few times. The V call is TRBV19, the J call TRBJ1-6; D remains unclear. Trimming cost V 0 bases and J 7 bases, with 10 bases left between them. CDR1 and CDR2 from the germline V gene are LNHDA and SQIVND (reference sequence). The CDR3 length is 15 residues. CDR3 coding DNA: TGTGCCAGTAGTATAGAGAACCGACGGAATTCACCCCTCCACTTT. This translates into CASSIENRRNSPLHF.

The table lists this clonotype with many counts. The V gene is TRBV2, the J gene TRBJ2-5; 7 bases agree with TRBD2. This CDR3 has 14 amino acids. The V gene's germline CDR1 is SNHLY and CDR2 FYNNEI. The V segment lost 8 bases and the J segment 7 bases; nucleotides outside the gene matches: 13. Here the CDR3 DNA reads TGTGCCAGCCGGGAGCGGGAAGCTTCGGGGACCCAGTACTTC. Translated, it gives CASREREASGTQYF.

The chain employs TRBV5-8 and TRBJ2-2, with unresolved D. The V gene lost 1 base and the J gene lost 0 bases, with 7 bases spanning the gap. The germline CDR1 and CDR2 sequences are SGHTS and YDEGEE. The CDR3 length is 15 residues. Here the CDR3 DNA reads TGTGCCAGCAGCTTGCGGAAGACGAACACCGGGGAGCTGTTTTTT. Translated, it gives CASSLRKTNTGELFF.

This clonotype was detected many times. The chain uses TRBV2 and TRBJ2-7; a weak D match, TRBD2 (6 bases). The CDR3 is made up of 15 amino acids. Germline V gene lookup returns CDR1 SNHLY and CDR2 FYNNEI. V lost 6 bases and J 3 bases, leaving 18 bases between the germline ends. The CDR3, as DNA: TGTGCCAGCAGGAAGACTAGTTTATCAAACTACGAGCAGTACTTC. It translates to CASRKTSLSNYEQYF.

This clonotype was detected many times. The chain couples TRBV7-3 to TRBJ2-5; weak D call: TRBD1 (5 bases). This CDR3 is 14 amino acids long. Trimming left V 5 bases short and J 0 bases short, with 10 bases between. Per germline, CDR1 SGHTA and CDR2 FQGTGA. CDR3 loop: CASSPTGYQETQYF. CDR3 DNA sequence: TGTGCCAGCAGCCCTACAGGTTACCAAGAGACCCAGTACTTC.

This clonotype was observed a few times. A much bigger clone sits one base away, suggesting this may be a read error. The V call is TRBV12-3 or TRBV12-4, the J call TRBJ1-2; D perhaps matches TRBD1 (6 bases). V lost 6 bases and J lost 0, with 8 bases in between. The CDR3 totals 13 residues. The CDR3 sequence: CASRDRANYGYTF. The CDR3 region has the DNA TGTGCCAGCAGGGACAGAGCTAACTATGGCTACACCTTC.

This clonotype occurred many times. The chain uses TRBV7-2 and TRBJ1-5, with D perhaps TRBD1 (6 bases). CDR1 SGHTA and CDR2 FQGNSA come from the germline V gene. This CDR3 is built from 14 residues. V lost 4 bases, J lost 4 bases, and 11 bases lay in between. The CDR3 spells CASSSKTGNQPQHF. The CDR3 nucleotides are TGTGCCAGCAGCTCCAAAACAGGGAATCAGCCCCAGCATTTT.

Comment on this clonotype: A much larger clonotype is one base distant, so this may be a read error. This rearrangement joins TRBV6-1 to TRBJ2-1; 8 nucleotides agree with TRBD2. Germline loops: CDR1 MNHNS, CDR2 SASEGT. This CDR3 comprises 15 residues. J lost 2 bases, V lost 6 bases, and 6 bases had no gene match. For the CDR3, the DNA is TGTGCCAGCAGCCTCCAAGCGGGAGCCTACAATGAGCAGTTCTTC. Its protein product is CASSLQAGAYNEQFF.

The V and J genes are TRBV19 and TRBJ1-5; D is possibly TRBD1 (6 bases). CDR1 is LNHDA, CDR2 SQIVND, per germline (reference sequence). The CDR3 is 17 amino acids. Trimming took 3 bases from V and 4 from J, leaving 19 bases between them. CDR3 bases: TGTGCCAGTAGTATTAGATTGTCCGGGGGCAGTAATCAGCCCCAGCATTTT. Its translation is CASSIRLSGGSNQPQHF.

This clonotype occurred a few times. This rearrangement joins TRBV2 to TRBJ1-1, with TRBD1 matching 7 bases. The junction had 2 bases not matched to a gene; V was cut back by 6 bases and J by 1 base. The CDR3 sequence is 13 residues long. CDR1 is SNHLY and CDR2 is FYNNEI in the germline V gene. The CDR3 region has the DNA TGTGCCAGCAGAGGACAGGCGAACACTGAAGCTTTCTTT. Its protein is CASRGQANTEAFF.

This clonotype was detected ten times or more. This sequence joins TRBV6-2 or TRBV6-3 and TRBJ1-2, with D uncertain. There are 14 residues in the CDR3. V was clipped by 8 bases and J by 2 bases, with 15 bases between them. Germline V CDR1 and CDR2: MNHEY, SVGEGT. The CDR3 DNA is TGTGCCAGCCGTATAGATGCTTCGAACTATGGCTACACCTTC. This codes for CASRIDASNYGYTF.

This clonotype was seen only a few times. The V gene is TRBV2, the J gene TRBJ1-2; 8 bases match TRBD1. Losses at the gene ends were 8 bases for V and 8 bases for J; bases not matched to a gene: 16. The CDR3 spans 15 residues. Germline V gene data show CDR1 as SNHLY and CDR2 as FYNNEI. The CDR3 is CASFGQGLSSEGYTF. In nucleotides, the CDR3 is TGTGCCAGCTTTGGACAGGGTTTGTCCTCCGAAGGCTACACCTTC.

There are a few counts of this clonotype. This chain links TRBV30 with TRBJ2-7, with 7 bases fitting TRBD1. This CDR3 is built from 14 residues. Trimming cost V 2 bases and J 2 bases; bases outside gene matches: 6. Germline CDR1 GTSNPN, CDR2 SVGIG (reference sequence). For the CDR3, the DNA is TGTGCCTGGAGTCCCAGACAGGGCCCCTACGAGCAGTACTTC. Translating it yields CAWSPRQGPYEQYF. Together with reference TRBV30 and TRBJ2-7, the CDR3 gives the full variable domain: SQTIHQWPATLVQPVGSPLSLECTVEGTSNPNLYWYRQAAGRGLQLLFYSVGIGQISSEVPQNLSASRPQDRQFILSSKKLLLSDSGFYLCAWSPRQGPYEQYFGPGTRLTVT.

This clonotype was picked up a small number of times. The J gene is TRBJ1-2, the V gene TRBV29-1; D is possibly TRBD1 (5 bases). The CDR3 runs to 15 residues. The V and J ends lost 5 bases and 8 bases respectively, with 24 bases between them. Germline V gene lookup returns CDR1 SQVTM and CDR2 ANQGSEA. CDR3 loop: CSVLVRERWEQGYTF. CDR3 coding DNA: TGCAGCGTTTTGGTCAGGGAGCGCTGGGAGCAAGGCTACACCTTC.